The 13 T cell receptor beta chains listed next were all sequenced from one sample in a study of T cell responses to AZD1222 COVID-19 vaccine (dated by TCRdb to about 2021). The sample's time point label, in plain terms: baseline before first vaccination. Library preparation employed the immunoSEQ multiplex PCR assay. This immuneACCESS table, as held by TCRdb, lists in-frame sequences with V and J called but not all clones. Of the missing ones, under half trace to an unresolved V gene in checked studies; the others have no known cause. The sample records some 96,000 clones, about 85% of which are singletons. Of the sample, 1.8% is held by the ten largest clones. The specimen comprised peripheral blood, sampled on day 0 of AZD1222 vaccination. These receptors came from an adult in good health.

This chain joins TRBV10-3 and TRBJ1-5, with a possible D match to TRBD1 (6 bases). Trimming pared 2 bases from V and 7 bases from J, leaving 18 bases between. The length of the CDR3 is 16 residues. The germline CDR1 and CDR2 sequences are ENHRY and SYGVKD. The CDR3 here is CAISESVTGAPQPQHF. DNA for the CDR3: TGTGCCATCAGTGAGAGCGTGACAGGTGCCCCGCAGCCCCAGCATTTT.

This rearrangement joins TRBV19 to TRBJ1-6; D is possibly TRBD1 (5 bases). Germline loops: CDR1 LNHDA, CDR2 SQIVND (reference sequence). Trimming pared 4 bases from V and 7 bases from J, leaving 11 bases between. The length of the CDR3 is 14 residues. CDR3 residues: CASSRDGLNSPLHF. CDR3 nucleotide sequence: TGTGCCAGTAGTAGGGACGGCCTAAATTCACCCCTCCACTTT.

The rearrangement uses TRBV10-3 and TRBJ2-4; TRBD1 matches 11 bases. Germline trimming cut 0 bases from V and 5 bases from J; bases unmatched to any gene: 6. The CDR3 consists of 17 residues. The germline V gene has CDR1 ENHRY and CDR2 SYGVKD. CDR3 sequence reads: CAISESGTGGMQNIQYF. The CDR3 DNA reads as TGTGCCATCAGTGAGTCAGGGACAGGGGGTATGCAAAACATTCAGTACTTC.

In its sample, this clone was seen once. The gene calls are TRBV19 and TRBJ1-5, with 8 bases lining up with TRBD1. This CDR3 spans 19 amino acids. The junction had 19 bases not matched to a gene; V was cut back by 8 bases and J by 1 base. CDR1 LNHDA and CDR2 SQIVND come from the germline V gene (reference sequence). CDR3 sequence: CASSSVGDRRYLSNQPQHF. Here the CDR3 DNA reads TGTGCCAGTTCCAGCGTGGGGGACAGGCGGTATTTGAGCAATCAGCCCCAGCATTTT.

The gene calls are TRBV7-9 and TRBJ1-2; 7 bases are shared with TRBD1. The J segment lost 3 bases and the V segment lost 4 bases, leaving 14 bases of the junction unmatched. Germline V gene data show CDR1 as SEHNR and CDR2 as FQNEAQ (reference sequence). The CDR3 spans 17 residues. CDR3 loop: CASSSLRQGRGDYGYTF. The CDR3 nucleotides are TGTGCCAGCAGCTCCCTGAGACAGGGACGGGGCGACTATGGCTACACCTTC.

The genes are TRBV5-1 and TRBJ2-1, with 11 positions matching TRBD2. CDR1 and CDR2 (germline): SGHRS, YFSETQ. The CDR3 covers 17 residues. Germline trimming cut 1 base from V and 4 bases from J; bases unmatched to any gene: 7. In DNA form, the CDR3 reads TGCGCCAGCAGCTTGACTGTAGCGGGAGGGCCTTACAATGAGCAGTTCTTC. This encodes CASSLTVAGGPYNEQFF.

CDR3 protein: CASSLAGGRETQYF. For the CDR3, the DNA is TGTGCCAGCAGCTTGGCTGGAGGCAGGGAGACCCAGTACTTC. The chain uses TRBV5-8 and TRBJ2-5, with D maybe TRBD2 (5 bases). The CDR3 totals 14 residues. Germline V gene data show CDR1 as SGHTS and CDR2 as YDEGEE. V was trimmed by 0 bases and J by 5 bases, leaving 11 bases between them.

The rearrangement uses TRBV12-3 or TRBV12-4 and TRBJ1-4; the match to TRBD1 covers 8 bases. The V gene end was trimmed by 5 bases and the J gene end by 12 bases; junction bases not matched to a gene: 8. This CDR3 is 13 amino acids long. The CDR3 sequence: CASSQTDRVELFF. The CDR3 nucleotides are TGTGCCAGCAGTCAGACGGACAGGGTTGAACTGTTTTTT.

A single count supports this clone. V gene TRBV18 combines with J gene TRBJ1-2; a possible D gene is TRBD1 (5 bases). V was pared by 0 bases and J by 6 bases, with 11 bases between. CDR1 KGHSH and CDR2 LQKENI come from the germline V gene. CDR3 length: 14 amino acids. The DNA of the CDR3 is TGTGCCAGCTCACCACCCCAGGGATTAGATGGCTACACCTTC. It encodes CASSPPQGLDGYTF.

The chain combines TRBV27 with TRBJ2-7, with D perhaps matching TRBD1 (6 bases). The CDR3 covers 12 residues. Trimming pared 7 bases from V and 4 bases from J, leaving 11 bases between. Germline values: CDR1 MNHEY, CDR2 SMNVEV (reference sequence). The CDR3 DNA follows: TGTGCCAGCACCACAGGGACATACGAGCAGTACTTC. Protein sequence: CASTTGTYEQYF.

The chain uses TRBV12-3 or TRBV12-4 and TRBJ2-1; TRBD2 is a possible D gene (5 bases). The V and J ends lost 5 bases and 7 bases respectively, with 12 bases between them. CDR3 size: 13 residues. CDR3 bases: TGTGCCAGCAGTCACGGGGTTTGGAATGAGCAGTTCTTC. Its translation is CASSHGVWNEQFF.

This chain uses TRBV2 with TRBJ2-1; a possible D gene is TRBD2 (5 bases). Per germline, CDR1 SNHLY and CDR2 FYNNEI. CDR3 size: 15 residues. V gave up 3 bases and J gave up 9 bases, with 18 bases separating them. CDR3 DNA: TGTGCCAGCAGTGAGGGCGCATTCGACTACGGTGAGCAGTTCTTC. Translated, it gives CASSEGAFDYGEQFF.

The V and J genes are TRBV9 and TRBJ2-2; D uncertain. Trimming took 2 bases from V and 4 from J, leaving 18 bases between them. CDR3 length: 17 residues. Germline V gene sequence: CDR1 SGDLS, CDR2 YYNGEE. The DNA for the CDR3 is TGTGCCAGCAGCGTGGATCCGGCCAGATTGGGCACCGGGGAGCTGTTTTTT. This codes for CASSVDPARLGTGELFF.